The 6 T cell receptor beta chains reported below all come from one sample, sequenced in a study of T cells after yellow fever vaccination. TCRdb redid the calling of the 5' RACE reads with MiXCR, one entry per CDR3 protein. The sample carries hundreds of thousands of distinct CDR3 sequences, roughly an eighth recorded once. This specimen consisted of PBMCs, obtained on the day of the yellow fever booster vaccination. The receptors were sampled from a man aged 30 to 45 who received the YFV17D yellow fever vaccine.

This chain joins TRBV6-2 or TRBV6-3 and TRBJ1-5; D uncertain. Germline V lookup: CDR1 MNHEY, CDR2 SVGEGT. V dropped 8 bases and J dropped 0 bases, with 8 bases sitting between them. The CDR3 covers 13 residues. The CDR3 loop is CASRLDSNQPQHF. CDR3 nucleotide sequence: TGTGCCAGCCGGCTGGATAGCAATCAGCCCCAGCATTTT.

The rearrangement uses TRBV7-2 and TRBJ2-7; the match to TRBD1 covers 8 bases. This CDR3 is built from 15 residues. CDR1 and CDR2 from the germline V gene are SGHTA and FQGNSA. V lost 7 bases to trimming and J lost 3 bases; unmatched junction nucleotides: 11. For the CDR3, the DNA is TGTGCCAGCACCCCCGGGGGACAGGTCAACTACGAGCAGTACTTC. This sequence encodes CASTPGGQVNYEQYF.

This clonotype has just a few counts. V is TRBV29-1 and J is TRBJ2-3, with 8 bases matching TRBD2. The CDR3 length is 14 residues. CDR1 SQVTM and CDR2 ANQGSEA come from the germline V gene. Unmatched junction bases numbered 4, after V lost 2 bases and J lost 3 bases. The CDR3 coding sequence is TGCAGCGTTGAACCGGGAGGGCCAACAGATACGCAGTATTTT. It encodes CSVEPGGPTDTQYF.

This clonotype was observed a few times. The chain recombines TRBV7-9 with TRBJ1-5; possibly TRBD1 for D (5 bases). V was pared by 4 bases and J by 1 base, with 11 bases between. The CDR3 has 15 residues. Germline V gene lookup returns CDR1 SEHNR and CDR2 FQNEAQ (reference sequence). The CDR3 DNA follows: TGTGCCAGCAGCTCCCGTGAGGGGAGCAATCAGCCCCAGCATTTT. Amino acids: CASSSREGSNQPQHF.

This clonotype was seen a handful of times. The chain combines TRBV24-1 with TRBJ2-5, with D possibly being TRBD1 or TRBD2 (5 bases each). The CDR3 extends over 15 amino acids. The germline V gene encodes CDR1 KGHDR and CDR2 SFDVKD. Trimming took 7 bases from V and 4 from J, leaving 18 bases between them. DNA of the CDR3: TGTGCCACCAGCCCAGCAGGGCAAGAGGGAGAGACCCAGTACTTC. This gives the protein CATSPAGQEGETQYF.

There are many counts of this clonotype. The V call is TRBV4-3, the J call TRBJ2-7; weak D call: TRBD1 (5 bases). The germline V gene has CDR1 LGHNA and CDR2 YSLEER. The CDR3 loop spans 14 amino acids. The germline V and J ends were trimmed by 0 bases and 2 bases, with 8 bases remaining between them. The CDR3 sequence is CASSQDAGPYEQYF. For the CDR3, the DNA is TGCGCCAGCAGCCAAGATGCAGGGCCCTACGAGCAGTACTTC.